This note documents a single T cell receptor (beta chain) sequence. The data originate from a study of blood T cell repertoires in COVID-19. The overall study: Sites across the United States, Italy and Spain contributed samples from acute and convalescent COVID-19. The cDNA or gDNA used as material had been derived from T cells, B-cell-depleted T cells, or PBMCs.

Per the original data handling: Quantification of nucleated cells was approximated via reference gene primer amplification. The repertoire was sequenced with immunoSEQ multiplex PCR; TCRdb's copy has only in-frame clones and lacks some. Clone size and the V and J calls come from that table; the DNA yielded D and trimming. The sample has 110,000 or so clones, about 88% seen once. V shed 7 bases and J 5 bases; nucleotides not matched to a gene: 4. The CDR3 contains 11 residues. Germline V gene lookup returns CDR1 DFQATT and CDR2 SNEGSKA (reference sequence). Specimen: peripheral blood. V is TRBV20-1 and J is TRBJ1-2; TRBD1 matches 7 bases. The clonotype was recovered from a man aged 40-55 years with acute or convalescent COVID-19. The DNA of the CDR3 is TGCAGTGGGGGGACAGAGTATGGCTACACCTTC. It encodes CSGGTEYGYTF.